This T cell receptor beta chain came from a study of shared clonotypes between healthy human individuals. As to this clone: Its target is unknown.

CDR1 and CDR2 from the germline V gene are SGHRS and YFSETQ. The CDR3 covers 16 residues. With 1 base clipped from V and 5 bases from J, the junction kept 10 bases outside the gene matches. Among the donors, all were Caucasian adults who lived in Nashville, Tennessee. Data came from immunoSEQ multiplex PCR; TCRdb stores just in-frame clones and leaves some out. Of 1 million to 1.3 million clones in the sample, more than 75% are singletons; the top ten hold roughly 0.55%. Overall study results and limits: All-four-donor shared clonotypes had higher generation probabilities than non-shared clonotypes did. Rarefaction curves obtained for sorted subsets showed sequencing incomplete despite large depth.

Sequenced material: memory CD4+ T cells from PBMCs. Noted subset: CD45RA-negative fraction. The J gene is TRBJ2-5, the V gene TRBV5-1; 8 bases line up with TRBD2. The sequence derives from a man younger than 35 in good health. Some clones in this sample may be carry-over from other donors' samples. The CDR3 loop reads CASSLLASGPGETQYF. Here the CDR3 DNA reads TGCGCCAGCAGCTTGTTGGCTAGCGGGCCGGGGGAGACCCAGTACTTC.